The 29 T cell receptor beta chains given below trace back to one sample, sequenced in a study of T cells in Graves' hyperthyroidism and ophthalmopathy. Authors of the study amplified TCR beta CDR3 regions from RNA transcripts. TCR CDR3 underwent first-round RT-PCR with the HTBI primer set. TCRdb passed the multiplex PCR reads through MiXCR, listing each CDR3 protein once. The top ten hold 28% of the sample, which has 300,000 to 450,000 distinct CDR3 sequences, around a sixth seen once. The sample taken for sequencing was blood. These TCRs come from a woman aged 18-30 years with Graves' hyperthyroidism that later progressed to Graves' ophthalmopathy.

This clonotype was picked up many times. CDR3 protein: CASSPLLVRDEHSNQPQHF. The CDR3 coding sequence is TGTGCCAGCAGTCCTTTATTGGTAAGGGACGAGCATAGCAATCAGCCCCAGCATTTT. This chain uses TRBV28 with TRBJ1-5, with a weak D call TRBD1 (5 bases). The CDR3 loop spans 19 amino acids. Trimming took 5 bases from V and 0 from J, leaving 23 bases between them. Germline lookup yields CDR1 MDHEN and CDR2 SYDVKM.

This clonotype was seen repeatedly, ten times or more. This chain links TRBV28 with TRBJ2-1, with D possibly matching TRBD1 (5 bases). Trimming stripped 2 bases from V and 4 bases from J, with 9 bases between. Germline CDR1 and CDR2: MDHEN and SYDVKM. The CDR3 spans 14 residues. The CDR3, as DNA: TGTGCCAGCAGTTTAAGACAGATATACAATGAGCAGTTCTTC. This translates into CASSLRQIYNEQFF.

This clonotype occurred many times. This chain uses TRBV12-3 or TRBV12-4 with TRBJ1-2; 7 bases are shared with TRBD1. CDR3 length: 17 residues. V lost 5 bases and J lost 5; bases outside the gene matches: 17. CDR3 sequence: CASSPGQETTQFYGYTF. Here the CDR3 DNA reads TGTGCCAGCAGTCCCGGACAGGAGACTACACAATTTTATGGCTACACCTTC.

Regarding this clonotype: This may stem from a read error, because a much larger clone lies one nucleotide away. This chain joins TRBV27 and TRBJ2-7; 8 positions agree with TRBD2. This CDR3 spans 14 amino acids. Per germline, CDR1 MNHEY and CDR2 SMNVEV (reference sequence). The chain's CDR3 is CTSSLGGTRNEQYF. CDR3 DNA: TGTACCAGCAGTTTGGGTGGGACTAGAAACGAGCAGTACTTC.

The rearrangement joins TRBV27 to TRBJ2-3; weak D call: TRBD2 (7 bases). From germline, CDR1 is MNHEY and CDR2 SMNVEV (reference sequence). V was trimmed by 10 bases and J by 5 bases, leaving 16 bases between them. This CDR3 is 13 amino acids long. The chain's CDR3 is CATRRGAGDTQYF. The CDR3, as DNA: TGTGCCACCCGTCGGGGGGCGGGAGATACGCAGTATTTT.

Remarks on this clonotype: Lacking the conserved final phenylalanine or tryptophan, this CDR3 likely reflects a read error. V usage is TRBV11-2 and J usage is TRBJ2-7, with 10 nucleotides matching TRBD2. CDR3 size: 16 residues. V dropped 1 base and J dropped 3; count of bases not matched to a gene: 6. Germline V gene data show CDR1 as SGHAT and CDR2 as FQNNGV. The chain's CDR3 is CASSLGGSSGSYEQYL. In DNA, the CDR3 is TGTGCCAGCAGCTTAGGGGGGTCTAGCGGGAGCTACGAGCAGTACCTC.

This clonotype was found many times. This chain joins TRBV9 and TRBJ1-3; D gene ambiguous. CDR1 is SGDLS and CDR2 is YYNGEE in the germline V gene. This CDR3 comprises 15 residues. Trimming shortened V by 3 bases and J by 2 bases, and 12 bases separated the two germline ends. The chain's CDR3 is CASSERWGAGNTIYF. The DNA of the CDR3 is TGTGCCAGCAGCGAGCGGTGGGGAGCTGGAAACACCATATATTTT.

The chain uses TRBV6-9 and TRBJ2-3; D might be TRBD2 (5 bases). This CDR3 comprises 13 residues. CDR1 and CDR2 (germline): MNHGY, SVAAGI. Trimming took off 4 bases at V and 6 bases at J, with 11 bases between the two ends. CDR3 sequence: CASSCNTGDTQYF. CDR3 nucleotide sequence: TGTGCCAGCAGTTGCAACACGGGGGATACGCAGTATTTT.

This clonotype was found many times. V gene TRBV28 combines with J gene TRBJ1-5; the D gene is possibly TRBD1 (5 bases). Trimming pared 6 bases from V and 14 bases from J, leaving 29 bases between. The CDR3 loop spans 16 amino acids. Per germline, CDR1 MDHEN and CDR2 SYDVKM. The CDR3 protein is CASSRALGRIISLEHF. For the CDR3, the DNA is TGTGCCAGCAGCAGGGCCCTCGGCAGAATAATCAGCCTGGAGCATTTT.

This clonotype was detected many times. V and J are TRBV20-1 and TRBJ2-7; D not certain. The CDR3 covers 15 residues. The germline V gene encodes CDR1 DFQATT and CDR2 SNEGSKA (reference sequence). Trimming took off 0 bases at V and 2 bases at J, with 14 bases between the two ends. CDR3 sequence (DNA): TGCAGTGCTAGAGATTCTGGAGCTGGGGCCTACGAGCAGTACTTC. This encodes CSARDSGAGAYEQYF.

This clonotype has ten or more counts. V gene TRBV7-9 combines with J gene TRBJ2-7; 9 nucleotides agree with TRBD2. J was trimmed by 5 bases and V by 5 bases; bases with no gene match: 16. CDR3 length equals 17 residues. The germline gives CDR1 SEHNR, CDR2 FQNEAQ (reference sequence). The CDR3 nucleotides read TGTGCCAGCAGCCCTCTAGAGTGGAAGCGGGAGGATCACGAGCAGTACTTC. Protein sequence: CASSPLEWKREDHEQYF.

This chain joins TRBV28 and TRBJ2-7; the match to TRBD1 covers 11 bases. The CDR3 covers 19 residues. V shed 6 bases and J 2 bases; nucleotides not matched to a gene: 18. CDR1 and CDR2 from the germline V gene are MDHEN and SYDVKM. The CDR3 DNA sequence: TGTGCCAGCAGGTCCGGACAGGGGGCGATTTGGGAGAAGACCTACGAGCAGTACTTC. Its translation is CASRSGQGAIWEKTYEQYF.

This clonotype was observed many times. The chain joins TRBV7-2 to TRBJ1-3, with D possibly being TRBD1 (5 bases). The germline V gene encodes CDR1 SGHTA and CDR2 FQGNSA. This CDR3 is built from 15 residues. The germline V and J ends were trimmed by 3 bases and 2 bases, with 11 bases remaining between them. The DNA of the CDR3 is TGTGCCAGCAGCTTGCGGGGGGTAGCTGGAAACACCATATATTTT. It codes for CASSLRGVAGNTIYF.

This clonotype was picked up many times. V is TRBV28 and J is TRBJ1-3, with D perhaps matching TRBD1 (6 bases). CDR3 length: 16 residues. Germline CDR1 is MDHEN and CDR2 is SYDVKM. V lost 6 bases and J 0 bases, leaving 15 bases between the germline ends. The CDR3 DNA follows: TGTGCCAGCAGCCCAGCCACAGGGTTCTCTGGAAACACCATATATTTT. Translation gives CASSPATGFSGNTIYF.

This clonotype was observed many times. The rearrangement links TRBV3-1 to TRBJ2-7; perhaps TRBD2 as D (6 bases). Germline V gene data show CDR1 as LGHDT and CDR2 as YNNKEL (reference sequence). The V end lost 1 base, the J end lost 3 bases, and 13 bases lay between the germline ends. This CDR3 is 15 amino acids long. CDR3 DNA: TGTGCCAGCAGCCAAGGATGGCTAGCGATCTACGAGCAGTACTTC. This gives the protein CASSQGWLAIYEQYF.

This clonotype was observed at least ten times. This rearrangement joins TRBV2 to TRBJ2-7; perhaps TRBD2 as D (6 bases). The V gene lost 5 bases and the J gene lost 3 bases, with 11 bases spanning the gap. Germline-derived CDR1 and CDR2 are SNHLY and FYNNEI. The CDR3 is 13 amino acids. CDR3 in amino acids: CASSPLGGYEQYF. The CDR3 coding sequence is TGTGCCAGCAGTCCTCTCGGGGGCTACGAGCAGTACTTC.

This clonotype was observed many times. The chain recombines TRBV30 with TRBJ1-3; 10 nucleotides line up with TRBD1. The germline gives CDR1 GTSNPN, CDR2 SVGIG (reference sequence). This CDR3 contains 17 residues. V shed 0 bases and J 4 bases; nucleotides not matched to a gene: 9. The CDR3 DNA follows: TGTGCCTGGAGTGTACCCCGGGGGACAGGGGACGGAAACACCATATATTTT. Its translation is CAWSVPRGTGDGNTIYF.

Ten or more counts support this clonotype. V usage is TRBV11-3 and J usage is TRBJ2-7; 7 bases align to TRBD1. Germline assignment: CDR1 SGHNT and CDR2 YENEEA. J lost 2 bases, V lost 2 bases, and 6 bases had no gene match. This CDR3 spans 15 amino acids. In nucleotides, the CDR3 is TGTGCCAGCAGCTTATACGGGGACAGCACCTACGAGCAGTACTTC. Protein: CASSLYGDSTYEQYF.

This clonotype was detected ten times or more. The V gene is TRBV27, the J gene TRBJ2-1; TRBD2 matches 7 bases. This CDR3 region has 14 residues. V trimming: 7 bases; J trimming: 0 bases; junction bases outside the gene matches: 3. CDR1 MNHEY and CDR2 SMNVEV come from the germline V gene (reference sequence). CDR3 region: CASTSSGSYNEQFF. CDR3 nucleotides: TGTGCCAGCACCTCTAGCGGCTCCTACAATGAGCAGTTCTTC.

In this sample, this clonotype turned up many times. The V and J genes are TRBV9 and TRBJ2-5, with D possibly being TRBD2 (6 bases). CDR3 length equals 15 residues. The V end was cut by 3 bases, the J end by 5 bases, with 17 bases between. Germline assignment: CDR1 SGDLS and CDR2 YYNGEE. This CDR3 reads CASSASNAGRETQYF. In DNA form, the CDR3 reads TGTGCCAGCAGCGCCTCCAACGCGGGGAGGGAGACCCAGTACTTC.

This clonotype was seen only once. CDR3 loop: CASPPGAGANVLTF. In DNA form, the CDR3 reads TGTGCCAGTCCCCCGGGGGCTGGGGCCAACGTCCTGACTTTC. V gene TRBV6-2 or TRBV6-3 combines with J gene TRBJ2-6, with D possibly TRBD2 on 6 matching bases. V lost 9 bases and J lost 2, with 11 bases in between. The V gene's germline CDR1 is MNHEY and CDR2 SVGEGT. This CDR3 is built from 14 residues.

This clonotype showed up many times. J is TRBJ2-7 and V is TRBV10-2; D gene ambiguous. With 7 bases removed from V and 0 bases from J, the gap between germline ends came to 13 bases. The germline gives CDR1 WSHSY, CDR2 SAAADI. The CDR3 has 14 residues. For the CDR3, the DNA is TGCGCCAGCACCACGATGACCCACTCCTACGAGCAGTACTTC. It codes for CASTTMTHSYEQYF.

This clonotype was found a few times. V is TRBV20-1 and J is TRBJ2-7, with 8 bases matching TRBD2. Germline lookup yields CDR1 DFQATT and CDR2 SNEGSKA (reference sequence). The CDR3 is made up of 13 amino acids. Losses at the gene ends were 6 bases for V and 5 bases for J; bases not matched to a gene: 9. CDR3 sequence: CSAYFSGTHEQYF. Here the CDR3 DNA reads TGCAGTGCCTACTTTAGCGGGACCCACGAGCAGTACTTC.

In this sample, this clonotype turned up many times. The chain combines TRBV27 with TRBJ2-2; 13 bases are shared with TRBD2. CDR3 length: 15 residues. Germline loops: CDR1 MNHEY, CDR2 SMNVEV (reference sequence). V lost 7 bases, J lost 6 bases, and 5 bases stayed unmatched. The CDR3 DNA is TGTGCCAGCACCGACGGACTAGCGGGAGCCGGGGAGCTGTTTTTT. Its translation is CASTDGLAGAGELFF.

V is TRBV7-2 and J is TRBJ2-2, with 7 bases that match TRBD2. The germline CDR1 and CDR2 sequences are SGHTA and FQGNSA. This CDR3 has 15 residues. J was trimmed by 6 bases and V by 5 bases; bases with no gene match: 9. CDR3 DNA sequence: TGTGCCAGCAGCCGCCGGTCGGGGGGATCCGGGGAGCTGTTTTTT. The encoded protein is CASSRRSGGSGELFF.

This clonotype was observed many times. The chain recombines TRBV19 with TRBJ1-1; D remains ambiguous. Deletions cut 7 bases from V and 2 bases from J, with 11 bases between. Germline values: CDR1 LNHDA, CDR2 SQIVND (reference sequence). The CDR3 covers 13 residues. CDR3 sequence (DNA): TGTGCCAGTAATATGGCAGGCAACACTGAAGCTTTCTTT. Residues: CASNMAGNTEAFF.

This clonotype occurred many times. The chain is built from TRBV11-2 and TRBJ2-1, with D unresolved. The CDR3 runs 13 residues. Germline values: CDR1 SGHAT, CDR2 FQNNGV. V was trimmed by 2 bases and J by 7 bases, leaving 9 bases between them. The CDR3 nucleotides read TGTGCCAGCAGCTTAACTGGTGGAAATGAGCAGTTCTTC. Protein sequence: CASSLTGGNEQFF. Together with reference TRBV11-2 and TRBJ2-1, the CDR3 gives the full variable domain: EAGVAQSPRYKIIEKRQSVAFWCNPISGHATLYWYQQILGQGPKLLIQFQNNGVVDDSQLPKDRFSAERLKGVDSTLKIQPAKLEDSAVYLCASSLTGGNEQFFGPGTRLTVL.

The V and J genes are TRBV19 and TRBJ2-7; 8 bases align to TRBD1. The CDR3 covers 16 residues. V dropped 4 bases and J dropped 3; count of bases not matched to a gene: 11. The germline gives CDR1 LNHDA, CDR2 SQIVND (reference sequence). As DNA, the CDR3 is TGTGCCAGTAGTAGCAAGAGGACAGGGTTGGACTACGAGCAGTACTTC. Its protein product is CASSSKRTGLDYEQYF.

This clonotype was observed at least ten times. For the CDR3, the DNA is TGCAGTGCTAGAGATCCCCGCTCAACTAGCGCCAATGAGCAGTTCTTC. It translates to CSARDPRSTSANEQFF. The rearrangement uses TRBV20-1 and TRBJ2-1; TRBD2 matches 7 bases. With 0 bases clipped from V and 6 bases from J, the junction kept 11 bases outside the gene matches. The germline CDR1 and CDR2 sequences are DFQATT and SNEGSKA (reference sequence). The CDR3 is 16 amino acids.